A single sample is the source of the 18 T cell receptor beta chains below, sequenced in a study of radiation and T cells in renal cell carcinoma. Using immunoSEQ multiplex PCR, the repertoire was profiled, and TCRdb retains in-frame clones only, with some absent. The sample holds more than 95,000 clones, over 75% seen once. Noted time point: blood 2 weeks post-SBRT. Treatment defined: 15 Gy SBRT to primary tumor, nephrectomy 4 weeks later. The sample here was blood, taken from a patient whose treatment included radiotherapy and nephrectomy. These receptors came from a man in his fifties or sixties with renal cell carcinoma.

This clone was recorded once. The gene calls are TRBV7-3 and TRBJ2-1; TRBD2 is a possible D gene (6 bases). The CDR3 has 15 residues. Per germline, CDR1 SGHTA and CDR2 FQGTGA. V lost 5 bases to trimming and J lost 8 bases, with 19 bases between them. CDR3 DNA sequence: TGTGCCAGCAGCGCCATGGGTCGGGAGAGGGATGAGCAGTTCTTC. Protein product: CASSAMGRERDEQFF.

The V gene is TRBV19, the J gene TRBJ1-1; D remains unclear. There are 13 residues in the CDR3. Trimming shortened V by 3 bases and J by 7 bases, and 12 bases separated the two germline ends. Germline CDR1 and CDR2: LNHDA and SQIVND (reference sequence). The CDR3 reads CASSIPQEHEAFF. The CDR3 DNA sequence: TGTGCCAGTAGTATCCCCCAGGAACATGAAGCTTTCTTT.

This clone has a handful of counts. The chain links TRBV6-5 to TRBJ1-4; D is possibly TRBD1 (5 bases). Germline loops: CDR1 MNHEY, CDR2 SVGAGI. V lost 2 bases to trimming and J lost 8 bases, with 12 bases between them. The CDR3 has 14 residues. The CDR3 nucleotides are TGTGCCAGCAGTTACGCCCTAGGGGACGAAAAACTGTTTTTT. It specifies CASSYALGDEKLFF.

V gene TRBV7-8 combines with J gene TRBJ2-7; TRBD1 matches 9 bases. V dropped 5 bases and J dropped 6; count of bases not matched to a gene: 8. This CDR3 is built from 14 residues. Germline V lookup: CDR1 SGHVS, CDR2 FQNEAQ. CDR3 protein: CASSPGDRAVEQYF. The CDR3 bases are TGTGCCAGCAGCCCAGGGGACAGGGCGGTCGAGCAGTACTTC.

J is TRBJ2-7 and V is TRBV7-9; a weak D match, TRBD2 (5 bases). The CDR3 length is 14 residues. The germline V gene encodes CDR1 SEHNR and CDR2 FQNEAQ (reference sequence). V lost 3 bases and J lost 1, with 10 bases in between. CDR3 nucleotides: TGTGCCAGCAGCTTGGCGTCGGGATCCTACGAGCAGTACTTC. This encodes CASSLASGSYEQYF.

CDR3 loop: CASSFLAGVPDTQYF. CDR3 nucleotides: TGTGCCAGCAGCTTTCTAGCGGGGGTCCCAGATACGCAGTATTTT. The chain has TRBV7-3 and TRBJ2-3; 10 bases align to TRBD2. The CDR3 consists of 15 residues. Per the germline V gene, CDR1 is SGHTA and CDR2 is FQGTGA. The trim removed 3 bases at V and 4 bases at J, leaving 4 bases unmatched.

Written as DNA, the CDR3 is TGTGCCATCAACCCCGGGACAGGGGGCTCAGATACGCAGTATTTT. Residues: CAINPGTGGSDTQYF. The chain has TRBV10-3 and TRBJ2-3, with 12 nucleotides matching TRBD1. CDR1 is ENHRY and CDR2 is SYGVKD in the germline V gene. The CDR3 contains 15 residues. V dropped 7 bases and J dropped 4; count of bases not matched to a gene: 6.

V gene TRBV5-1 combines with J gene TRBJ1-6, with D possibly being TRBD1 (6 bases). The CDR3 has 16 amino acids. Trimming removed 3 bases at V and 5 bases at J, with 15 bases between. From germline, CDR1 is SGHRS and CDR2 YFSETQ. The CDR3, as DNA: TGCGCCAGCAGCTATGGCAGGGGCCGGAATAATTCACCCCTCCACTTT. The encoded protein is CASSYGRGRNNSPLHF.

The J gene is TRBJ1-4, the V gene TRBV27, with D possibly being TRBD1 (6 bases). Germline CDR1 is MNHEY and CDR2 is SMNVEV (reference sequence). The CDR3 loop spans 17 amino acids. The V end lost 2 bases, the J end lost 5 bases, and 18 bases lay between the germline ends. The CDR3 here is CASSLMSGALRNEKLFF. The CDR3 nucleotides read TGTGCCAGCAGTTTAATGTCAGGGGCCCTCAGGAATGAAAAACTGTTTTTT.

The chain joins TRBV7-8 to TRBJ2-7; 8 nucleotides line up with TRBD1. Trimming cost V 4 bases and J 6 bases; bases outside gene matches: 8. Germline CDR1 reads SGHVS; CDR2 reads FQNEAQ. CDR3 length equals 14 residues. The CDR3 loop is CASSSLGQGGEQYF. The CDR3 nucleotides are TGTGCCAGCAGCTCGCTTGGACAGGGTGGCGAGCAGTACTTC.

V is TRBV28 and J is TRBJ2-7, with 8 bases matching TRBD2. The CDR3 has 14 residues. With 4 bases clipped from V and 3 bases from J, the junction kept 5 bases outside the gene matches. Germline lookup yields CDR1 MDHEN and CDR2 SYDVKM. The CDR3 DNA reads TGTGCCAGCAGTTCCACTAGCGGCCGCTACGAGCAGTACTTC. Protein product: CASSSTSGRYEQYF.

This clone was seen a few times. This sequence joins TRBV29-1 and TRBJ1-1; D is unclear. Germline loops: CDR1 SQVTM, CDR2 ANQGSEA. This CDR3 is built from 13 residues. V lost 7 bases to trimming and J lost 3 bases, with 15 bases between them. The CDR3 spells CSASGVPYTEAFF. The CDR3 DNA is TGCAGCGCTTCAGGTGTTCCTTACACTGAAGCTTTCTTT.

The chain couples TRBV7-9 to TRBJ1-2, with TRBD1 as a possible D gene (5 bases). With 5 bases removed from V and 0 bases from J, the gap between germline ends came to 13 bases. Germline V gene lookup returns CDR1 SEHNR and CDR2 FQNEAQ (reference sequence). This CDR3 is built from 15 residues. This chain's CDR3 is CASSRVGLSNYGYTF. The CDR3 nucleotides are TGTGCCAGCAGCCGGGTGGGGCTCTCTAACTATGGCTACACCTTC.

The CDR3 nucleotides read TGTGCCAGCAGTGAAATATTGGGACGTGAGGGACTAGCGGGAGAGAAGGAAAAGACCCAGTACTTC. Residues: CASSEILGREGLAGEKEKTQYF. V and J are TRBV2 and TRBJ2-5; 14 bases align to TRBD2. V shed 2 bases and J 6 bases; nucleotides not matched to a gene: 23. CDR3 size: 22 residues. The V gene's germline CDR1 is SNHLY and CDR2 FYNNEI.

V is TRBV10-1 and J is TRBJ2-2; D gene uncertain. V shed 2 bases and J shed 7 bases, with 8 bases lying between them. CDR1 is WNHNN, CDR2 SYGVQD, per germline (reference sequence). The CDR3 is 13 amino acids. The DNA of the CDR3 is TGCGCCAGCAGTGAGCGTGGTGGCGGGGAGCTGTTTTTT. Residues: CASSERGGGELFF.

This clone appeared many times. The V gene is TRBV5-1, the J gene TRBJ2-5, with 8 bases aligning to TRBD1. Germline V gene sequence: CDR1 SGHRS, CDR2 YFSETQ. This CDR3 spans 15 amino acids. J gave up 4 bases and V 2 bases, and 7 bases lay outside the gene matches. The CDR3 nucleotides are TGCGCCAGCAGCTTCGGAACAGGGGGGAGAGAGACCCAGTACTTC. Translating it yields CASSFGTGGRETQYF.

The J gene is TRBJ2-3, the V gene TRBV9; TRBD2 agrees at 8 bases. This CDR3 region has 16 residues. Losses at the gene ends were 4 bases for V and 1 base for J; bases not matched to a gene: 8. CDR1 is SGDLS and CDR2 is YYNGEE in the germline V gene. CDR3 amino acids: CASSRSGGRGTDTQYF. For the CDR3, the DNA is TGTGCCAGCAGCAGGTCGGGAGGGAGGGGCACAGATACGCAGTATTTT.

This sequence joins TRBV7-2 and TRBJ2-6; no reliable D call. This CDR3 spans 15 amino acids. With 2 bases removed from V and 0 bases from J, the gap between germline ends came to 5 bases. The germline CDR1 and CDR2 sequences are SGHTA and FQGNSA. CDR3 DNA: TGTGCCAGCAGCTTACTCCACTCTGGGGCCAACGTCCTGACTTTC. Translated, it gives CASSLLHSGANVLTF. The variable domain in full, completed from reference TRBV7-2 and TRBJ2-6, reads GAGVSQSPSNKVTEKGKDVELRCDPISGHTALYWYRQSLGQGLEFLIYFQGNSAPDKSGLPSDRFSAERTGGSVSTLTIQRTQQEDSAVYLCASSLLHSGANVLTFGAGSRLTVL.